Presented here are 5 T cell receptor beta chains from one specimen sequenced in a study of blood T cell repertoires in COVID-19. Assay: immunoSEQ multiplex PCR; the TCRdb copy retains only in-frame clones and omits some. Of around 300,000 clones listed, roughly nine tenths are singletons. Material for sequencing was peripheral blood. The receptors derive from a woman between 40 and 55 years old who had recovered from COVID-19.

This chain links TRBV7-9 with TRBJ1-1; D possibly corresponds to TRBD1 (6 bases). CDR3 length equals 13 residues. The germline V gene has CDR1 SEHNR and CDR2 FQNEAQ (reference sequence). V lost 5 bases and J lost 4, with 11 bases in between. The CDR3 DNA reads TGTGCCAGCAGCAGCAGGGGACCCACTGAAGCTTTCTTT. Translation: CASSSRGPTEAFF.

The gene calls are TRBV30 and TRBJ2-7, with 8 bases identical to TRBD1. The CDR3 has 18 amino acids. V dropped 0 bases and J dropped 5; count of bases not matched to a gene: 18. The V gene's germline CDR1 is GTSNPN and CDR2 SVGIG (reference sequence). This CDR3 reads CAWSVGLMFGTGIHEQYF. For the CDR3, the DNA is TGTGCCTGGAGTGTCGGCCTAATGTTTGGGACAGGTATCCACGAGCAGTACTTC.

The genes are TRBV9 and TRBJ2-3; possibly TRBD1 for D (6 bases). Germline CDR1 SGDLS, CDR2 YYNGEE. CDR3 length equals 14 residues. Trimming removed 3 bases at V and 3 bases at J, with 11 bases between. CDR3 region: CASSDPGATDTQYF. CDR3 in DNA: TGTGCCAGCAGCGACCCAGGGGCTACAGATACGCAGTATTTT.

This clone appeared a few times. This rearrangement joins TRBV19 to TRBJ1-1; D might be TRBD1 (5 bases). The CDR3 covers 17 residues. Trimming removed 6 bases at V and 1 base at J, with 21 bases between. The germline V gene has CDR1 LNHDA and CDR2 SQIVND (reference sequence). CDR3 sequence reads: CASSPPGPRGGNTEAFF. CDR3 nucleotides: TGTGCCAGTAGCCCGCCGGGACCCCGGGGGGGGAACACTGAAGCTTTCTTT.

J is TRBJ1-2 and V is TRBV14; D is undetermined. V was trimmed by 4 bases and J by 11 bases, leaving 23 bases between them. This CDR3 region has 15 residues. Germline values: CDR1 SGHDN, CDR2 FVKESK. CDR3 in DNA: TGTGCCAGCAGCCCCTTAACCGGGCCCTCTGAGCGGTACACCTTC. Its translation is CASSPLTGPSERYTF.